The 5 T cell receptor beta chains below come from one sample, sequenced in a study of patients and donors after allogeneic stem cell transplantation (dated by TCRdb to the early 2020s). Library prep was done by RT-PCR. Sequencer: NextSeq 550. TCRdb itself trimmed the public reads at Q25 with fastp, ran MiXCR and retained productive beta chains. Under each unique CDR3 protein, matching rows form one entry showing the most common genes and DNA. For this sample the table gives approximately 160,000 distinct CDR3 sequences, of which 24% were detected only once. The ten largest clones add up to roughly 26% of the sample. Sequencing was done on a sample of blood, either unsorted or a sorted T cell fraction (not recorded which). These receptors were collected from a human donor who was either an allogeneic HSCT recipient or a stem cell or donor lymphocyte infusion donor (not recorded which). It is not recorded whose cells these are; they may come from a transplant donor.

The CDR3, as DNA: TGTGCCAGCAGCGGCCCGGGACAGGGAACTGAAGCTTTCTTT. Protein sequence: CASSGPGQGTEAFF. This chain connects TRBV9 to TRBJ1-1; 9 bases are a match to TRBD1. This CDR3 comprises 14 residues. Germline V gives CDR1 SGDLS, CDR2 YYNGEE. V gave up 3 bases and J gave up 5 bases; unmatched junction bases: 5. The variable domain in full, completed from reference TRBV9 and TRBJ1-1, reads DSGVTQTPKHLITATGQRVTLRCSPRSGDLSVYWYQQSLDQGLQFLIQYYNGEERAKGNILERFSAQQFPDLHSELNLSSLELGDSALYFCASSGPGQGTEAFFGQGTRLTVV.

The chain couples TRBV5-1 to TRBJ1-3; D possibly corresponds to TRBD1 (5 bases). V gave up 0 bases and J gave up 0 bases, with 13 bases separating them. This CDR3 spans 17 amino acids. The germline V gene has CDR1 SGHRS and CDR2 YFSETQ. The CDR3 coding sequence is TGCGCCAGCAGCTTGGAAGGGGCAGGATTCTCTGGAAACACCATATATTTT. Its protein is CASSLEGAGFSGNTIYF.

This clonotype was counted only a few times. The rearrangement links TRBV12-3 or TRBV12-4 to TRBJ2-7; D might be TRBD1 (5 bases). The CDR3 extends over 14 amino acids. The germline V and J ends were trimmed by 1 base and 2 bases, with 9 bases remaining between them. DNA of the CDR3: TGTGCCAGCAGTTTAGAACAGGCTACCTACGAGCAGTACTTC. This encodes CASSLEQATYEQYF.

The chain carries TRBV20-1 and TRBJ1-3; unclear D gene. In germline, CDR1 is DFQATT, CDR2 SNEGSKA (reference sequence). V was trimmed by 0 bases and J by 3 bases, leaving 6 bases between them. The CDR3 covers 13 residues. The CDR3 nucleotides are TGCAGTGCTAGAGATCACAGTGGAAACACCATATATTTT. It yields the protein CSARDHSGNTIYF.

There are a few counts of this clonotype. V and J are TRBV12-3 or TRBV12-4 and TRBJ1-4; no clear D. This CDR3 is built from 12 residues. Trimming stripped 1 base from V and 8 bases from J, with 5 bases between. CDR3 region: CASSLGEEKLFF. The CDR3 DNA follows: TGTGCCAGCAGTTTAGGGGAGGAAAAACTGTTTTTT.